These 23 T cell receptor beta chains were sequenced from one sample in a study of blood T cell repertoires in COVID-19. Here immunoSEQ multiplex PCR was the method, and the copy in TCRdb shows in-frame clones only, minus some. The table shows around 15,000 clones, with 82% occurring only once. Specimen: peripheral blood. These TCRs come from a woman in her 70s with active COVID-19.

V gene TRBV5-5 combines with J gene TRBJ2-5; 8 nucleotides line up with TRBD1. The CDR3 contains 16 residues. V was clipped by 7 bases and J by 1 base; unmatched bases: 12. Germline CDR1 is SGHKS and CDR2 is YYEKEE (reference sequence). In nucleotides, the CDR3 is TGTGCCAGCTCAAAAGGACAGGGCGCGTCCCAAGAGACCCAGTACTTC. Protein sequence: CASSKGQGASQETQYF.

The chain uses TRBV2 and TRBJ2-7; a possible D gene is TRBD2 (6 bases). The CDR3 has 12 amino acids. Germline loops: CDR1 SNHLY, CDR2 FYNNEI. The germline V and J ends were trimmed by 4 bases and 4 bases, with 8 bases remaining between them. The chain's CDR3 is CASSVEGYEQYF. CDR3 in DNA: TGTGCCAGCAGTGTGGAGGGTTACGAGCAGTACTTC.

The rearrangement uses TRBV5-8 and TRBJ2-5, with 10 bases that match TRBD2. This CDR3 is 15 amino acids long. Germline V CDR1 and CDR2: SGHTS, YDEGEE. The trim removed 8 bases at V and 0 bases at J, leaving 7 bases unmatched. CDR3 protein: CASSGLADYQETQYF. The DNA of the CDR3 is TGTGCCAGTTCAGGACTAGCGGACTACCAAGAGACCCAGTACTTC.

V and J are TRBV11-2 and TRBJ2-1; D is ambiguous. Per the germline V gene, CDR1 is SGHAT and CDR2 is FQNNGV. V lost 1 base, J lost 0 bases, and 4 bases lay in between. The CDR3 has 14 residues. This CDR3 is CASSLVSSYNEQFF. CDR3 in DNA: TGTGCCAGCAGCTTAGTCTCCTCCTACAATGAGCAGTTCTTC.

The chain couples TRBV10-3 to TRBJ2-3; 7 bases match TRBD1. Germline V gene lookup returns CDR1 ENHRY and CDR2 SYGVKD. The CDR3 is made up of 13 amino acids. J gave up 1 base and V 8 bases, and 3 bases lay outside the gene matches. The CDR3 sequence: CAIAGGGTDTQYF. CDR3 DNA: TGTGCCATCGCAGGGGGAGGCACAGATACGCAGTATTTT.

The CDR3 bases are TGTGCCAGCACCAGAAGGGGGACAGGGAACACCGGGGAGCTGTTTTTT. This encodes CASTRRGTGNTGELFF. V is TRBV28 and J is TRBJ2-2; 8 nucleotides line up with TRBD1. The CDR3 is 16 amino acids. The J segment lost 1 base and the V segment lost 7 bases, leaving 8 bases of the junction unmatched. Germline V gene sequence: CDR1 MDHEN, CDR2 SYDVKM.

The V gene is TRBV10-3, the J gene TRBJ1-2; D possibly corresponds to TRBD1 (6 bases). This CDR3 is 13 amino acids long. Germline V gives CDR1 ENHRY, CDR2 SYGVKD. Deletions cut 6 bases from V and 6 bases from J, with 14 bases between. CDR3 sequence (DNA): TGTGCCATCAGGGCTTCACAGGGTGATGGCTACACCTTC. Protein sequence: CAIRASQGDGYTF.

J is TRBJ2-7 and V is TRBV7-9; D not resolved. The V end was cut by 3 bases, the J end by 6 bases, with 9 bases between. The germline CDR1 and CDR2 sequences are SEHNR and FQNEAQ (reference sequence). CDR3 size: 12 residues. The CDR3 sequence: CASSFDPGEQYF. In DNA, the CDR3 is TGTGCCAGCAGCTTCGATCCAGGCGAGCAGTACTTC.

The chain joins TRBV2 to TRBJ2-3; a possible D gene is TRBD2 (6 bases). CDR1 is SNHLY, CDR2 FYNNEI, per germline. This CDR3 is 14 amino acids long. Trimming removed 7 bases from V and 2 bases from J, with 13 bases in between. As DNA, the CDR3 is TGTGCCAGCAAAGCGGGCAGACCCACAGATACGCAGTATTTT. This encodes CASKAGRPTDTQYF.

This chain uses TRBV28 with TRBJ1-5; D perhaps matches TRBD1 (6 bases). The CDR3 runs 15 residues. Germline CDR1 MDHEN, CDR2 SYDVKM. Trimming removed 4 bases from V and 5 bases from J, with 15 bases in between. The CDR3 reads CASSSLGQYDQPQHF. CDR3 nucleotide sequence: TGTGCCAGCAGTTCCCTCGGACAGTATGATCAGCCCCAGCATTTT.

The chain carries TRBV23-1 and TRBJ1-5; 10 bases map to TRBD1. TRBV23-1 is an open reading frame whose function is uncertain. The CDR3 runs to 21 residues. J was trimmed by 3 bases and V by 0 bases; bases with no gene match: 17. Written as DNA, the CDR3 is TGCGCCAGCAGTCAATCGAAACGACAGGGGGCGATTAAGGGACCCAATCAGCCCCAGCATTTT. Its translation is CASSQSKRQGAIKGPNQPQHF.

The chain employs TRBV5-1 and TRBJ1-1; 11 bases map to TRBD1. V lost 2 bases, J lost 4 bases, and 1 base stayed unmatched. From germline, CDR1 is SGHRS and CDR2 YFSETQ. This CDR3 contains 14 residues. The CDR3 bases are TGCGCCAGCAGCTTAGGGACAGGGGGCACTGAAGCTTTCTTT. Amino acids: CASSLGTGGTEAFF.

The chain uses TRBV10-2 and TRBJ2-2; 8 bases line up with TRBD1. The CDR3 loop spans 16 amino acids. V shed 3 bases and J 1 base; nucleotides not matched to a gene: 4. Germline-derived CDR1 and CDR2 are WSHSY and SAAADI. The CDR3 nucleotides read TGCGCCAGCAGTGATACCGACAGGGGGAACACCGGGGAGCTGTTTTTT. Translated: CASSDTDRGNTGELFF.

The rearrangement links TRBV6-5 to TRBJ1-2; TRBD1 matches 9 bases. CDR3 length: 14 amino acids. Per the germline V gene, CDR1 is MNHEY and CDR2 is SVGAGI. V trimming: 0 bases; J trimming: 7 bases; junction bases outside the gene matches: 3. CDR3 sequence reads: CASSYSDRGGGYTF. CDR3 bases: TGTGCCAGCAGTTACTCGGACAGGGGAGGTGGCTACACCTTC.

In DNA, the CDR3 is TGTGCCAGCAGCCAAGTTTCGGCAGGCTCCTACAATGAGCAGTTCTTC. Residues: CASSQVSAGSYNEQFF. The chain employs TRBV4-2 and TRBJ2-1, with D uncertain. This CDR3 contains 16 residues. Germline V gene data show CDR1 as LGHNA and CDR2 as YNFKEQ. V gave up 1 base and J gave up 0 bases, with 10 bases separating them.

The rearrangement links TRBV4-2 to TRBJ1-4; TRBD1 matches at 8 bases. Germline V gives CDR1 LGHNA, CDR2 YNFKEQ. V dropped 0 bases and J dropped 7; count of bases not matched to a gene: 10. The CDR3 runs to 17 residues. CDR3 protein: CASSQDYQGAGGEKLFF. The CDR3 DNA reads TGTGCCAGCAGCCAAGATTACCAGGGGGCAGGAGGTGAAAAACTGTTTTTT.

The rearrangement links TRBV4-1 to TRBJ2-6; tentatively, D is TRBD2 (5 bases). The CDR3 consists of 17 residues. CDR1 and CDR2 (germline): MGHRA, YSYEKL. V was pared by 0 bases and J by 0 bases, with 9 bases between. The CDR3 sequence: CASSQDSGSSGANVLTF. CDR3 coding DNA: TGCGCCAGCAGCCAAGATAGTGGGAGCTCTGGGGCCAACGTCCTGACTTTC.

V gene TRBV19 combines with J gene TRBJ1-6; a possible D gene is TRBD1 (5 bases). The CDR3 consists of 13 residues. Germline V lookup: CDR1 LNHDA, CDR2 SQIVND (reference sequence). Trimming pared 5 bases from V and 10 bases from J, leaving 12 bases between. CDR3 nucleotides: TGTGCCAGTAGTGGCCCCAGGGAATCACCCCTCCACTTT. It is translated as CASSGPRESPLHF.

This clone was recorded once. This chain joins TRBV6-2 or TRBV6-3 and TRBJ2-3, with TRBD1 identical over 8 bases. The V segment lost 6 bases and the J segment 7 bases; nucleotides outside the gene matches: 12. The germline CDR1 and CDR2 sequences are MNHEY and SVGEGT. The CDR3 is made up of 15 amino acids. The CDR3 spells CASSLTGDGPHTQYF. As DNA, the CDR3 is TGTGCCAGCAGCTTGACAGGGGATGGCCCTCATACGCAGTATTTT.

The rearrangement joins TRBV29-1 to TRBJ2-1; unclear D gene. V lost 4 bases, J lost 4 bases, and 11 bases lay in between. The CDR3 runs 13 residues. Per the germline V gene, CDR1 is SQVTM and CDR2 is ANQGSEA. DNA of the CDR3: TGCAGCGTTGCCTTGGTAGATTACAATGAGCAGTTCTTC. Its translation: CSVALVDYNEQFF.

V gene TRBV7-8 combines with J gene TRBJ1-2; TRBD1 aligns across 7 bases. This CDR3 spans 18 amino acids. The V and J ends lost 2 bases and 0 bases, in that order; junction bases with no gene match: 12. Germline V CDR1 and CDR2: SGHVS, FQNEAQ. The CDR3, as DNA: TGTGCCAGCAGCTTAACCCCCCCTGGGGACAGTACTAACTATGGCTACACCTTC. It codes for CASSLTPPGDSTNYGYTF.

This chain links TRBV5-1 with TRBJ1-5, with a weak D call TRBD1 (6 bases). CDR1 SGHRS and CDR2 YFSETQ come from the germline V gene. CDR3 length: 14 residues. Trimming removed 4 bases at V and 5 bases at J, with 13 bases between. As DNA, the CDR3 is TGCGCCAGCAGCCGCTGGGGGGGCGATCAGCCCCAGCATTTT. Protein: CASSRWGGDQPQHF.

The sample holds one count of this clone. The chain is built from TRBV6-2 or TRBV6-3 and TRBJ1-4; D is possibly TRBD1 (5 bases). The CDR3 covers 13 residues. Germline lookup yields CDR1 MNHEY and CDR2 SVGEGT. V was trimmed by 5 bases and J by 4 bases, leaving 8 bases between them. The CDR3 region is CASSRQYNEKLFF. CDR3 nucleotides: TGTGCCAGCAGTAGACAGTATAATGAAAAACTGTTTTTT.